This passage covers 15 T cell receptor beta chains from one sample sequenced in a study of high-grade serous ovarian cancer treatment subgroups. Tumor samples were obtained before definitive surgery or chemotherapy. Using immunoSEQ multiplex PCR, the repertoire was profiled, and TCRdb retains in-frame clones only, with some absent. The sample has approximately 6,200 clones, roughly 77% seen once; the top ten hold over 6%. The source material was tumor tissue. The receptors derive from a human donor with high-grade serous ovarian cancer.

This rearrangement joins TRBV28 to TRBJ1-6; D perhaps matches TRBD1 (5 bases). The CDR3 spans 15 residues. V lost 2 bases to trimming and J lost 6 bases, with 11 bases between them. From germline, CDR1 is MDHEN and CDR2 SYDVKM. The CDR3 DNA sequence: TGTGCCAGCAGTTTAACAGGCCTGCTTAATTCACCCCTCCACTTT. It yields the protein CASSLTGLLNSPLHF.

The gene calls are TRBV2 and TRBJ2-1, with D perhaps assigned TRBD1 or TRBD2 (6 bases each). The V end was cut by 4 bases, the J end by 1 base, with 14 bases between. The CDR3 runs 16 residues. The germline CDR1 and CDR2 sequences are SNHLY and FYNNEI. The DNA for the CDR3 is TGTGCCAGCAGTGTACAGGGTGGGGGGTCCTACAATGAGCAGTTCTTC. Amino acid sequence: CASSVQGGGSYNEQFF.

The rearrangement links TRBV4-3 to TRBJ2-3; 11 bases map to TRBD1. CDR1 is LGHNA, CDR2 YSLEER, per germline. The CDR3 has 15 amino acids. Unmatched junction bases numbered 6, after V lost 4 bases and J lost 6 bases. In DNA form, the CDR3 reads TGCGCCAGCAGCCCCGGACAGGGGGCATGGGATACGCAGTATTTT. Its protein product is CASSPGQGAWDTQYF.

This chain uses TRBV7-2 with TRBJ1-5; the match to TRBD1 covers 8 bases. The germline V gene has CDR1 SGHTA and CDR2 FQGNSA. The CDR3 is 13 amino acids. V shed 6 bases and J 5 bases; nucleotides not matched to a gene: 3. CDR3 bases: TGTGCCAGCAGGCAGGGGGCGGATCAGCCCCAGCATTTT. It is translated as CASRQGADQPQHF.

The chain couples TRBV28 to TRBJ2-7, with 9 nucleotides matching TRBD1. V was clipped by 1 base and J by 4 bases; unmatched bases: 5. CDR3 length: 15 residues. CDR1 is MDHEN, CDR2 SYDVKM, per germline. CDR3 DNA sequence: TGTGCCAGCAGTTTATTGGGGGACAGGGCTTACGAGCAGTACTTC. Encoded protein: CASSLLGDRAYEQYF.

This clone was seen once. This chain connects TRBV5-4 to TRBJ2-1; no clear D. Germline CDR1 reads SGHNT; CDR2 reads YYREEE (reference sequence). The germline V and J ends were trimmed by 2 bases and 5 bases, with 14 bases remaining between them. The CDR3 is 15 amino acids. CDR3 DNA: TGTGCCAGCAGCTTTACCGGGCACTTAGACAATGAGCAGTTCTTC. Translating gives CASSFTGHLDNEQFF.

This clone was seen a single time. The genes are TRBV15 and TRBJ2-2; 7 nucleotides line up with TRBD2. CDR1 is LNHNV, CDR2 YYDKDF, per germline (reference sequence). Trimming took 1 base from V and 2 from J; bases not matched to a gene: 4. CDR3 size: 16 residues. As DNA, the CDR3 is TGTGCCACCAGCAGAGTGCCTAGCGGTAACACCGGGGAGCTGTTTTTT. Its protein product is CATSRVPSGNTGELFF.

V gene TRBV6-6 combines with J gene TRBJ2-7, with D uncertain. The germline V gene encodes CDR1 MNHNY and CDR2 SVGAGI (reference sequence). V was trimmed by 6 bases and J by 0 bases, leaving 6 bases between them. This CDR3 contains 12 residues. CDR3 region: CASRSLSYEQYF. CDR3 sequence (DNA): TGTGCCAGCAGGTCCCTCTCCTACGAGCAGTACTTC.

This chain joins TRBV7-9 and TRBJ1-4; 9 bases map to TRBD1. Trimming at V came to 1 base and at J to 4 bases, leaving 7 bases not matched to a gene. Germline V CDR1 and CDR2: SEHNR, FQNEAQ (reference sequence). CDR3 length: 17 residues. The CDR3 here is CASSLVLRDRVNEKLFF. In DNA form, the CDR3 reads TGTGCCAGCAGCTTAGTACTCCGGGACAGGGTTAATGAAAAACTGTTTTTT.

This clone was found a few times. J is TRBJ1-1 and V is TRBV18, with D perhaps matching TRBD1 (6 bases). Germline assignment: CDR1 KGHSH and CDR2 LQKENI. The V and J ends lost 1 base and 4 bases respectively, with 13 bases between them. The CDR3 runs 15 residues. In DNA form, the CDR3 reads TGTGCCAGCTCACCACGGAGGGAACAGGGCACTGAAGCTTTCTTT. Amino acids: CASSPRREQGTEAFF.

This clone appeared a single time. The DNA for the CDR3 is TGTGCCAGCAGGCCCGGGACAGGGGTTTTTGCTGAAGCTTTCTTT. Translated, it gives CASRPGTGVFAEAFF. The chain uses TRBV11-3 and TRBJ1-1; 10 bases are shared with TRBD1. This CDR3 region has 15 residues. Germline V lookup: CDR1 SGHNT, CDR2 YENEEA. J gave up 6 bases and V 6 bases, and 10 bases lay outside the gene matches.

This rearrangement joins TRBV5-1 to TRBJ2-1; 11 nucleotides match TRBD1. Germline V gene data show CDR1 as SGHRS and CDR2 as YFSETQ. V shed 1 base, J shed 10 bases, and the junction held 4 bases outside the gene matches. This CDR3 region has 14 residues. The CDR3 loop reads CASSLLGQGEEQFF. The CDR3 bases are TGCGCCAGCAGCTTGTTGGGACAGGGGGAAGAGCAGTTCTTC.

This chain uses TRBV4-1 with TRBJ1-1, with D uncertain. This CDR3 region has 14 residues. The V gene's germline CDR1 is MGHRA and CDR2 YSYEKL. The V end was cut by 1 base, the J end by 0 bases, with 6 bases between. This CDR3 reads CASSQARMNTEAFF. DNA of the CDR3: TGCGCCAGCAGCCAAGCCCGGATGAACACTGAAGCTTTCTTT.

This clone was found a few times. The chain links TRBV2 to TRBJ1-2; TRBD1 might be the D (5 bases). Per germline, CDR1 SNHLY and CDR2 FYNNEI. The CDR3 consists of 14 residues. The V end lost 8 bases, the J end lost 10 bases, and 23 bases lay between the germline ends. The CDR3, as DNA: TGTGCCAGCTCCCTCGTGGTCCAGGGAGGAATCTACACCTTC. This translates into CASSLVVQGGIYTF.

The chain carries TRBV28 and TRBJ1-3; D uncertain. V gave up 2 bases and J gave up 0 bases, with 11 bases separating them. The CDR3 is made up of 16 amino acids. Germline V gives CDR1 MDHEN, CDR2 SYDVKM. CDR3 loop: CASSLGSASSGNTIYF. The CDR3 DNA is TGTGCCAGCAGTTTAGGGTCTGCGAGCTCTGGAAACACCATATATTTT.